This T cell receptor (beta chain) was obtained from a study of blood T cell repertoires in COVID-19. About the research overall: Collection of acute and convalescent COVID-19 samples took place in the United States, Italy and Spain. PBMCs, B-cell-depleted T cells, or T cells provided the cDNA or gDNA that made up the material.

Original data processing: Amplification of reference gene primers was used by the study to estimate nucleated cell counts. Assay used: immunoSEQ multiplex PCR; TCRdb lists only in-frame clones, some missing. Clonal size and the V and J genes are those of that table, whereas D and trimming came from the DNA. The data hold approximately 280,000 clones, with about nine tenths observed a single time. Seattle enrolled patients during active infection and tracked them longitudinally. V was cut by 0 bases and J by 8 bases, with 19 bases left in between. CDR1 and CDR2 (germline): SGHTA, FQGNSA. CDR3 length equals 17 residues.

This receptor was obtained from a woman aged 25 to 39 with COVID-19, enrolled during active disease. Sequenced: peripheral blood. The chain has TRBV7-2 and TRBJ1-4, with a tentative D call TRBD1 (6 bases). CDR3 protein: CASSLALGRGSGEKLFF. The CDR3 DNA reads TGTGCCAGCAGCTTAGCGCTGGGCAGGGGAAGTGGGGAAAAACTGTTTTTT.